A selection of T cell receptor beta chains follows, all from one sample in a study of response to subunit inactivated influenza vaccine. A single record per CDR3 protein comes from TCRdb applying MiXCR to the RT-PCR reads. The profile shows a few hundred thousand distinct CDR3 sequences, just over 20% of them singletons. The sequences come from PBMCs from blood, collected roughly 20 months after vaccination. Receptors were obtained from a man in his fifties or sixties who received an inactivated influenza vaccine. Each CDR3 is given with its conserved first and last residue. The D gene is left open where the match is weak. Clone sizes are given selectively: once, few, many, or a class where the clone is expanded.

once | TRBD1 | TRBJ2-5 | TRBV18 | TGTGCCAGCTCAAAGGACAGGGGTTCAGAGACCCAGTACTTC | CASSKDRGSETQYF
- | - | TRBJ1-1 | TRBV12-3/TRBV12-4 | TGTGCCAGTCTCAGGGGCCTGAACACTGAAGCTTTCTTT | CASLRGLNTEAFF
many | - | TRBJ1-1 | TRBV27 | TGTGCCAGCAGTCTTAATGGGGACCCGAACACTGAAGCTTTCTTT | CASSLNGDPNTEAFF
- | TRBD2 | TRBJ2-7 | TRBV6-2/TRBV6-3 | TGTGCCAGCAGTTACGCGCCGACCATAGCGGGGGTCCTGACCTACGAGCAGTACTTC | CASSYAPTIAGVLTYEQYF
many | - | TRBJ1-1 | TRBV12-3/TRBV12-4 | TGTGCCAGCAGCAAGACAGCCCTTGAAGCTTTCTTT | CASSKTALEAFF
- | - | TRBJ1-2 | TRBV7-8 | TGTGCCAGCAGCCACGGTTGGAAGGGGCAAGGCTACACCTTC | CASSHGWKGQGYTF
few | - | TRBJ1-1 | TRBV7-2 | TGTGCCAGCAGCCCAAATGGCGGGACGTTTAACACTGAAGCTTTCTTT | CASSPNGGTFNTEAFF
- | - | TRBJ1-2 | TRBV11-2 | TGTGCCAGCAGCTACGACATGGATATACACTATGGCTACACCTTC | CASSYDMDIHYGYTF
- | - | TRBJ2-1 | TRBV9 | TGTGCCAGCAGCGTAGCGGGATCCTACAATGAGCAGTTCTTC | CASSVAGSYNEQFF
few | - | TRBJ1-4 | TRBV4-3 | TGCGCCAGCAGCCAAGATTATGTGGGGGCGCGAGAAAAACTGTTTTTT | CASSQDYVGAREKLFF
few | TRBD1 | TRBJ1-4 | TRBV12-3/TRBV12-4 | TGTGCCACCCGACAGGGTATTGATGAAAAACTGTTTTTT | CATRQGIDEKLFF
- | - | TRBJ1-5 | TRBV25-1 | TGTGCCAGCAGCTGGACAGATAGCAATCAGGCCCAGCATTTT | CASSWTDSNQAQHF
- | - | TRBJ2-7 | TRBV20-1 | TGCAGCGTTAAAGGGGACACCTACTACGAGCAGTACTTC | CSVKGDTYYEQYF
once | - | TRBJ2-7 | TRBV9 | TGTGCCAGCAGCGGGCGACACGACGAGCAGTACTTC | CASSGRHDEQYF
many | TRBD2 | TRBJ2-5 | TRBV2 | TGTGCCAGCAGAAGACTAGCGGAAGAGACCCAGTACTTC | CASRRLAEETQYF